Below, one TCR beta chain is given with its context. The CDR3 contains 16 residues. Germline CDR1 reads SGHRS; CDR2 reads YFSETQ. The record originates from a study of CXCR3-negative and CXCR3-positive naive CD8 T cells. All TRB cDNA libraries came from 5' RACE performed with UMI labels. TCRdb reprocessed the 5' RACE reads and stores each CDR3 protein as one record, lacking DNA. Here the sample table reports 40,000 to 45,000 distinct CDR3 sequences. This rearrangement joins TRBV5-1 to TRBJ2-7; no DNA is available, so the TRBD1 call from TCRdb remains unchecked. Sequencing was done on a sample of naive CXCR3- CD8+ T cells from blood. Sample subset: CD45RO-CCR7+CD27+CD95- naive CD8+ T cells lacking CXCR3 (TNR3-). The TCR sequence derives from a human donor in good health. Some clones in this sample may be carry-over from other donors' samples. The CDR3 spells CASSHKPGQVSYEQYF.